The 5 T cell receptor beta chains in this list originate from one sample, sequenced in a study of blood T cell repertoires in COVID-19. Only in-frame clones appear in the TCRdb table, and some are missing; sequencing was by immunoSEQ multiplex PCR. The sample lists 90,000 to 140,000 clones; around 76% were seen once. The sequenced sample was peripheral blood. Receptors were obtained from a woman in her 70s with acute or convalescent COVID-19.

The gene calls are TRBV29-1 and TRBJ1-1, with D hard to call. Germline loops: CDR1 SQVTM, CDR2 ANQGSEA. Trimming left V 3 bases short and J 5 bases short, with 13 bases between. CDR3 length equals 13 residues. CDR3: CSVDGVPGTEAFF. DNA for the CDR3: TGCAGCGTTGACGGCGTCCCGGGGACTGAAGCTTTCTTT.

The chain uses TRBV7-9 and TRBJ1-3; a weak D match, TRBD1 (5 bases). The CDR3 length is 15 residues. Trimming removed 3 bases at V and 4 bases at J, with 13 bases between. Germline V gives CDR1 SEHNR, CDR2 FQNEAQ (reference sequence). In nucleotides, the CDR3 is TGTGCCAGCAGCTTGGGCGGGACGGCGGGAAACACCATATATTTT. Its translation is CASSLGGTAGNTIYF.

The rearrangement uses TRBV23-1 and TRBJ1-5; no firm D call. TRBV23-1 is placed among ORFs of uncertain function. The V and J ends lost 0 bases and 6 bases respectively, with 21 bases between them. The CDR3 spans 18 residues. This CDR3 is CASSQSRCQSGLIQPQHF. The CDR3 DNA reads TGCGCCAGCAGTCAATCGAGGTGTCAGTCTGGATTAATTCAGCCCCAGCATTTT.

V and J are TRBV9 and TRBJ2-5; 7 bases align to TRBD2. The CDR3 is made up of 17 amino acids. Germline V gene sequence: CDR1 SGDLS, CDR2 YYNGEE. The ends lost 0 bases at V and 2 bases at J; junction bases unmatched: 10. In DNA, the CDR3 is TGTGCCAGCAGCGTAGGGCGGGTAGCGGGCGTTCAAGAGACCCAGTACTTC. It encodes CASSVGRVAGVQETQYF.

This clone was counted many times. This rearrangement joins TRBV10-3 to TRBJ1-1; D is possibly TRBD1 (5 bases). The V gene's germline CDR1 is ENHRY and CDR2 SYGVKD. With 4 bases removed from V and 7 bases from J, the gap between germline ends came to 13 bases. This CDR3 is built from 13 residues. CDR3 region: CAISGRGGDEAFF. CDR3 DNA: TGTGCCATCAGTGGGAGGGGAGGTGATGAAGCTTTCTTT.